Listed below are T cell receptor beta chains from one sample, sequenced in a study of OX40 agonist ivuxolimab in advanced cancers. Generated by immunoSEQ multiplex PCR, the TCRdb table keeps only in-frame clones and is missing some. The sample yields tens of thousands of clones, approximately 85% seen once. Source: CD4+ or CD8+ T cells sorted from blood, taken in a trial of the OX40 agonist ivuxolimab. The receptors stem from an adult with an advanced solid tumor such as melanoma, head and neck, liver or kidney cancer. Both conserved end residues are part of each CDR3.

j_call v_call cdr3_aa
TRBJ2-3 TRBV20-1 CSPLGDTQYF
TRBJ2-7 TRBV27 CASSDRTSEPYEQYF
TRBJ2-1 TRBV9 CASSVATSGSYNEQFF
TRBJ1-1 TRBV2 CASSGQGENTEAFF
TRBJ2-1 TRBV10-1 CASSEVGGPYNEQFF
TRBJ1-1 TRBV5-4 CASSLGNAEAFF
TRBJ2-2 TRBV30 CAWSLGGIRELFF
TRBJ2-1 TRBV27 CASSLSPDNEQFF
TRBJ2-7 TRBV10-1 CASSESGYEQYF
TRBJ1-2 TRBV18 CASSRTGEDYGYTF
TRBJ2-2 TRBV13 CASSSGTGTGELFF
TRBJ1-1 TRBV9 CASSPSKAGTEAFF
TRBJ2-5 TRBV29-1 CSVVGLLQETQYF
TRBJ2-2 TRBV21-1 CASSKSPLTGELFF
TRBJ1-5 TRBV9 CASSVSGQANQPQHF
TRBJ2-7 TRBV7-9 CASSLSSGPSYEQYF
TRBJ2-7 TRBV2 CASTLAGGDEQYF
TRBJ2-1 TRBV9 CASSSISYNEQFF
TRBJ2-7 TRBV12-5 CASGLDGTGYEQYF
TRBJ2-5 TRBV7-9 CASSLDDRAILQETQYF
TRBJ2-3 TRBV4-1 CASREGSGGYTDTQYF
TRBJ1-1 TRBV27 CASSFRGNTEAFF